These 15 T cell receptor beta chains came from one sample sequenced in a study of CD8+ T cells in alopecia areata. Extracted from the samples, RNA was reverse transcribed into cDNA to serve as the sequencing template. Clones were sequenced by immunoSEQ multiplex PCR, and TCRdb holds only the in-frame ones, with some missing. The sample lists around 60,000 clones, roughly 47% occurring once. The specimen was NKG2D-low CD8+ T cells sorted from blood. The receptors were sampled from a human donor with alopecia areata.

CDR3 bases: TGCGCCAGCAGCCTAGGACAGAACACTGAAGCTTTCTTT. This encodes CASSLGQNTEAFF. The V and J genes are TRBV4-1 and TRBJ1-1, with D possibly being TRBD1 (5 bases). The V end was cut by 4 bases, the J end by 1 base, with 7 bases between. Germline V CDR1 and CDR2: MGHRA, YSYEKL. This CDR3 comprises 13 residues.

The table lists this clone with a count of one. The chain carries TRBV7-2 and TRBJ2-7; D assignment may be TRBD1 or TRBD2 (5 bases each). CDR1 and CDR2 (germline): SGHTA, FQGNSA. Trimming cost V 5 bases and J 1 base, with 12 bases left between them. This CDR3 comprises 14 residues. The CDR3 protein is CASSVRDRSYEQYF. CDR3 coding DNA: TGTGCCAGCAGCGTACGGGACCGATCCTACGAGCAGTACTTC.

CDR3 nucleotides: TGTGCCAGCAGCGAGGGACTAGCGGGAGGGGATACGCAGTATTTT. Its translation: CASSEGLAGGDTQYF. The gene calls are TRBV2 and TRBJ2-3, with 16 nucleotides matching TRBD2. Germline CDR1 and CDR2: SNHLY and FYNNEI. V lost 6 bases to trimming and J lost 6 bases; unmatched junction nucleotides: 3. This CDR3 contains 15 residues.

V usage is TRBV4-3 and J usage is TRBJ2-3; no clear D. Germline V gives CDR1 LGHNA, CDR2 YSLEER. Trimming cost V 0 bases and J 2 bases, with 9 bases left between them. There are 15 residues in the CDR3. The CDR3: CASSQDTFDTDTQYF. CDR3 DNA sequence: TGCGCCAGCAGCCAAGACACTTTTGACACAGATACGCAGTATTTT.

In its sample, this clone was seen a few times. V gene TRBV29-1 combines with J gene TRBJ2-1; D unresolved. The CDR3 is 12 amino acids. V lost 3 bases, J lost 7 bases, and 10 bases lay in between. Germline V lookup: CDR1 SQVTM, CDR2 ANQGSEA. The chain's CDR3 is CSVERPMNEQFF. The CDR3 nucleotides are TGCAGCGTTGAGCGTCCGATGAATGAGCAGTTCTTC.

This clone appeared a few times. V and J are TRBV11-2 and TRBJ2-1; the match to TRBD1 covers 8 bases. The germline CDR1 and CDR2 sequences are SGHAT and FQNNGV. This CDR3 contains 14 residues. The V gene end was trimmed by 5 bases and the J gene end by 7 bases; junction bases not matched to a gene: 7. The CDR3 here is CASSMRTGSNEQFF. The CDR3 nucleotides are TGTGCCAGCAGCATGCGGACAGGGAGTAATGAGCAGTTCTTC.

The V gene is TRBV7-9, the J gene TRBJ2-7, with D unresolved. CDR1 and CDR2 from the germline V gene are SEHNR and FQNEAQ (reference sequence). The CDR3 length is 14 residues. Trimming left V 5 bases short and J 6 bases short, with 17 bases between. The CDR3 loop is CASSRELDPSEQYF. DNA of the CDR3: TGTGCCAGCAGCCGAGAGCTAGATCCGTCCGAGCAGTACTTC.

This clone showed up just a few times. V gene TRBV11-2 combines with J gene TRBJ2-5; tentatively, D is TRBD2 (7 bases). Germline loops: CDR1 SGHAT, CDR2 FQNNGV. The CDR3 runs to 16 residues. V lost 4 bases, J lost 5 bases, and 20 bases lay in between. CDR3 sequence reads: CASSSPTGGLGETQYF. CDR3 in DNA: TGTGCCAGCAGCTCCCCAACCGGGGGGCTCGGGGAGACCCAGTACTTC.

V gene TRBV5-6 combines with J gene TRBJ2-3; D gene uncertain. The CDR3 runs 11 residues. CDR1 SGHDT and CDR2 YYEEEE come from the germline V gene. Trimming stripped 3 bases from V and 2 bases from J, with 1 base between. CDR3 sequence: CASSSTDTQYF. Here the CDR3 DNA reads TGTGCCAGCAGCTCCACAGATACGCAGTATTTT.

This chain links TRBV5-1 with TRBJ2-1; D uncertain. This CDR3 has 16 residues. Trimming took 0 bases from V and 0 from J, leaving 10 bases between them. Germline-derived CDR1 and CDR2 are SGHRS and YFSETQ. CDR3 in amino acids: CASSLATINSYNEQFF. The CDR3 DNA reads TGCGCCAGCAGCTTGGCAACGATCAACTCCTACAATGAGCAGTTCTTC.

V is TRBV29-1 and J is TRBJ1-1, with TRBD1 identical over 9 bases. This CDR3 comprises 13 residues. The V gene's germline CDR1 is SQVTM and CDR2 ANQGSEA. V shed 6 bases and J 6 bases; nucleotides not matched to a gene: 8. The CDR3 region has the DNA TGCAGCGTACCGACAGGGGGATACGCTGAAGCTTTCTTT. Its protein is CSVPTGGYAEAFF.

The genes are TRBV5-1 and TRBJ2-3, with 8 positions matching TRBD2. Looked up from germline, CDR1 is SGHRS and CDR2 is YFSETQ. The CDR3 sequence is 14 residues long. Trimming removed 1 base from V and 4 bases from J; junction bases left unmatched: 2. This chain's CDR3 is CASSLSLAADTQYF. The CDR3 region has the DNA TGCGCCAGCAGCTTGTCACTAGCGGCAGATACGCAGTATTTT.

This clone was picked up a small number of times. The chain recombines TRBV29-1 with TRBJ2-1, with D possibly matching TRBD2 (6 bases). V was clipped by 0 bases and J by 2 bases, with 8 bases between them. CDR1 and CDR2 (germline): SQVTM, ANQGSEA. The CDR3 sequence is 14 residues long. The CDR3 region has the DNA TGCAGCGTTGAAGAGGGGGGAACCTACAATGAGCAGTTCTTC. This gives the protein CSVEEGGTYNEQFF.

This clone was counted between two and nine times. The V gene is TRBV4-3, the J gene TRBJ2-7; the D is unclear. This CDR3 spans 13 amino acids. In germline, CDR1 is LGHNA, CDR2 YSLEER. V was clipped by 1 base and J by 3 bases, with 7 bases between them. The CDR3 reads CASSQGHGYEQYF. CDR3 sequence (DNA): TGCGCCAGCAGCCAAGGGCACGGCTACGAGCAGTACTTC.

The chain couples TRBV29-1 to TRBJ2-5; the match to TRBD2 covers 8 bases. The DNA matches TRBJ2-7 better at its end, which makes the J call doubtful. This CDR3 contains 15 residues. Germline CDR1 and CDR2: SQVTM and ANQGSEA. The CDR3 coding sequence is TGCAGCGTTGTGGATGGGAGCGGGAGTTTCTACGAGCAGTACTTC. Protein: CSVVDGSGSFYEQYF.